This TCR beta chain is drawn from a study of T cells expressing NK-cell markers. This CDR3 comprises 13 residues. From germline, CDR1 is MNHEY and CDR2 SVGAGI. TCRdb reprocessed the 5' RACE reads, with one entry per CDR3 protein and no DNA. With 30,000 or so distinct CDR3 sequences in the sample, the ten largest clones hold about 60%. Input material: blood T cells: a sorted CD56 or NKG2C T cell subset, CD4+ or CD8+ T cells, or bulk PBMC T cells (not recorded which). This clonotype was obtained from a woman between 18 and 75 years old in good health. The genes are TRBV6-5 and TRBJ2-1. The CDR3 protein is CASSYSSYNEQFF.